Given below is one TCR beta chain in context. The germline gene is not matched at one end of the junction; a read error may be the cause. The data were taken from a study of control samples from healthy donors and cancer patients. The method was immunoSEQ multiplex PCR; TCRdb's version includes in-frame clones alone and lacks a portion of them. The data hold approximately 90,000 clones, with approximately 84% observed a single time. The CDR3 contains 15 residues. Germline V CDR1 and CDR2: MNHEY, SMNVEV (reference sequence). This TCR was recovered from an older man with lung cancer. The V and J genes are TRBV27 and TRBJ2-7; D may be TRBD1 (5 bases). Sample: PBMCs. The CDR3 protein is CASSLRQGTIYGQYF. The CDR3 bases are TGTGCCAGCAGTTTAAGGCAGGGTACCATCTACGGGCAGTACTTC.